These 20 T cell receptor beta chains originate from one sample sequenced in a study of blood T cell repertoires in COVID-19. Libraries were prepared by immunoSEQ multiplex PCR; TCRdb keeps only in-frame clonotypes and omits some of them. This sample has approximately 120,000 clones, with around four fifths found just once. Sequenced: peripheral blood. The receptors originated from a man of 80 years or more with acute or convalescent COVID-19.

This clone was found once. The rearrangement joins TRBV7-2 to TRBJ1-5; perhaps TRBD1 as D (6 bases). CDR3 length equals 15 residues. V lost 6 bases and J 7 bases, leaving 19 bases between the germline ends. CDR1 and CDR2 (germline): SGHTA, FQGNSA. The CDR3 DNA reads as TGTGCCAGCAGTACGTCACAGGGTAGGGAACAGCCCCAGCATTTT. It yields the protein CASSTSQGREQPQHF.

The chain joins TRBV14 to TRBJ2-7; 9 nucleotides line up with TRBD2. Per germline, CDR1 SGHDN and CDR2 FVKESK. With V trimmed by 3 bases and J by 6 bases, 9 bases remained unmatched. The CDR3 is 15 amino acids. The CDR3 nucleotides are TGTGCCAGCAGCCATCGAGCGGGGGGAGTCTCCGAGCAGTACTTC. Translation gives CASSHRAGGVSEQYF.

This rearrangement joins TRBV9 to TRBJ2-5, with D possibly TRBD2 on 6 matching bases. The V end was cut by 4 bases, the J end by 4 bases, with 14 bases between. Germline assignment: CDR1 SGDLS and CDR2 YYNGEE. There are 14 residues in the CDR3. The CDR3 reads CASSLSSGGETQYF. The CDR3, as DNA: TGTGCCAGCAGCCTAAGTTCCGGGGGAGAGACCCAGTACTTC.

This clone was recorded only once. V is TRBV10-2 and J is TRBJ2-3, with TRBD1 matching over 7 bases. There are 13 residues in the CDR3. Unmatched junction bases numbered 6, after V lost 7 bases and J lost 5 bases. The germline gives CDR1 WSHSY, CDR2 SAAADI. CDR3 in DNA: TGCGCCAGCACTCGGGACAGAAGAGATACGCAGTATTTT. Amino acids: CASTRDRRDTQYF.

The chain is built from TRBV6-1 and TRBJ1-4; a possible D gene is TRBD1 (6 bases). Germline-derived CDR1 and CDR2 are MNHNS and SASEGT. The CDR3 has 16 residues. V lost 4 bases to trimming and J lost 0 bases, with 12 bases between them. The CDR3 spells CASSVWDTTTNEKLFF. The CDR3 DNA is TGTGCCAGCAGTGTTTGGGACACAACAACTAATGAAAAACTGTTTTTT.

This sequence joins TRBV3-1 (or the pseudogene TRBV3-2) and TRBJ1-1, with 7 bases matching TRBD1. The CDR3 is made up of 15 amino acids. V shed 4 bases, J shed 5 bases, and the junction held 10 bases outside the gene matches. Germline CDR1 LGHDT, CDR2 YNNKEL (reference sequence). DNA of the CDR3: TGTGCCAGCAGCCTACTATCGACAGGGAGGACTGAAGCTTTCTTT. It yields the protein CASSLLSTGRTEAFF.

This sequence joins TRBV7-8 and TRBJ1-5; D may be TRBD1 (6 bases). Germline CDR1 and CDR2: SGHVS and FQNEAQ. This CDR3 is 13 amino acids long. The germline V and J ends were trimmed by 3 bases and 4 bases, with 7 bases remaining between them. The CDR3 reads CASSFTGNQPQHF. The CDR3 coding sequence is TGTGCCAGCAGCTTCACAGGGAATCAGCCCCAGCATTTT.

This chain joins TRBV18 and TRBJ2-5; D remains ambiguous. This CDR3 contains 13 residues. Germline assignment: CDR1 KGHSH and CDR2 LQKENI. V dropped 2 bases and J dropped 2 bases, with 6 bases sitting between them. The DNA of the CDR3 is TGTGCCAGCTCACCATCACAGCAAGAGACCCAGTACTTC. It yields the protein CASSPSQQETQYF. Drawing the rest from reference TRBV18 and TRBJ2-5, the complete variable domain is NAGVMQNPRHLVRRRGQEARLRCSPMKGHSHVYWYRQLPEEGLKFMVYLQKENIIDESGMPKERFSAEFPKEGPSILRIQQVVRGDSAAYFCASSPSQQETQYFGPGTRLLVL.

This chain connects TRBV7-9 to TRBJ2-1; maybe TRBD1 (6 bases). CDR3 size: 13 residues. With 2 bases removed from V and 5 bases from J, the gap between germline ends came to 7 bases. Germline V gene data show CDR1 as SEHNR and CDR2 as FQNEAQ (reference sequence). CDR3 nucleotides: TGTGCCAGCAGCTTAAGGGACAACAATGAGCAGTTCTTC. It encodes CASSLRDNNEQFF.

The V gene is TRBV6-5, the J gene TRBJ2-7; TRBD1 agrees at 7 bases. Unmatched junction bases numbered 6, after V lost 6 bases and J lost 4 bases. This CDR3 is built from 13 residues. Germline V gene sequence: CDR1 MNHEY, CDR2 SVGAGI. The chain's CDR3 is CASRSTGQYEQYF. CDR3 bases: TGTGCCAGCAGATCGACAGGGCAGTACGAGCAGTACTTC.

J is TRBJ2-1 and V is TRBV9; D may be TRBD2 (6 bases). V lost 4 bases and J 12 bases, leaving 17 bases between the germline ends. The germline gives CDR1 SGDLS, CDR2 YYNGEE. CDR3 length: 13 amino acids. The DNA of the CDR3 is TGTGCCAGCAGCCCCCGGGAGACCGCCGGGCAGTTCTTC. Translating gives CASSPRETAGQFF.

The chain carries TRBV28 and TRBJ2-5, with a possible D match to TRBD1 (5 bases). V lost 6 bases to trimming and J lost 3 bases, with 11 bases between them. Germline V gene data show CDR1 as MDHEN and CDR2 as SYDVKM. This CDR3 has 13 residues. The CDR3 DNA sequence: TGTGCCAGCAGGGGTAGCAGGGAAGAGACCCAGTACTTC. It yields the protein CASRGSREETQYF.

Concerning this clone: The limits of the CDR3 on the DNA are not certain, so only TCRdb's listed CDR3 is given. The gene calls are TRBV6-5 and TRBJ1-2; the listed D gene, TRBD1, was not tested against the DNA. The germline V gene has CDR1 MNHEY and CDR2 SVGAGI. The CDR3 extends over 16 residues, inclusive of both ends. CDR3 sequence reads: CASSSSDRVPNYGYTF.

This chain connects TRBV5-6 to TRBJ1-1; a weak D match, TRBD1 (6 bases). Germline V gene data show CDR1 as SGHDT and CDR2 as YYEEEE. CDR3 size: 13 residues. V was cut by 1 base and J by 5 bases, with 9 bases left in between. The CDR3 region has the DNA TGTGCCAGCAGCTTGCAGGGGTGGACTGAAGCTTTCTTT. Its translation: CASSLQGWTEAFF. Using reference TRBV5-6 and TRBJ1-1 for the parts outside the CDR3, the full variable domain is DAGVTQSPTHLIKTRGQQVTLRCSPKSGHDTVSWYQQALGQGPQFIFQYYEEEERQRGNFPDRFSGHQFPNYSSELNVNALLLGDSALYLCASSLQGWTEAFFGQGTRLTVV.

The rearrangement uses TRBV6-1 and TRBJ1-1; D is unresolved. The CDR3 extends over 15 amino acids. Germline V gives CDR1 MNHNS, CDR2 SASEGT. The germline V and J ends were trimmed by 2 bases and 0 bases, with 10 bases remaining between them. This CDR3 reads CASSESGLMNTEAFF. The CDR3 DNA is TGTGCCAGCAGTGAATCAGGTCTCATGAACACTGAAGCTTTCTTT.

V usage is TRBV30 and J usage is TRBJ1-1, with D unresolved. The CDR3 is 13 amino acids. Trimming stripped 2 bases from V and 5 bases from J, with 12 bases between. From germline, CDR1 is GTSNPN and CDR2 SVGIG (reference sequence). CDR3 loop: CAWSPPGETEAFF. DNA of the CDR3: TGTGCCTGGAGTCCCCCCGGGGAAACTGAAGCTTTCTTT.

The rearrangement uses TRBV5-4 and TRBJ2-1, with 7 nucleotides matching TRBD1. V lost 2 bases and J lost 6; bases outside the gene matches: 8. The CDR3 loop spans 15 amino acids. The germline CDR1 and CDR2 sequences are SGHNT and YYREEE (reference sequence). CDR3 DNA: TGTGCCAGCAGCTTATTCGGGACAGCACTCAATGAGCAGTTCTTC. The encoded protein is CASSLFGTALNEQFF.

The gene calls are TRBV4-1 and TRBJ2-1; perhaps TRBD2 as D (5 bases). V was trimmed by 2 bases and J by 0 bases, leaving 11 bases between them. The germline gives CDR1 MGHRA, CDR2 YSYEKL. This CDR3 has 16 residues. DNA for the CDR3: TGCGCCAGCAGCCAATTTGGACTTAGCTCCTACAATGAGCAGTTCTTC. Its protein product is CASSQFGLSSYNEQFF.

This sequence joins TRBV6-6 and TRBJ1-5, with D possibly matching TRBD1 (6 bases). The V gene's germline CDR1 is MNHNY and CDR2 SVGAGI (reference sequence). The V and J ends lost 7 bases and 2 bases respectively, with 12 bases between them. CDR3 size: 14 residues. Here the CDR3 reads CASNGGLGNQPQHF. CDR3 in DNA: TGTGCCAGCAACGGGGGGCTGGGCAATCAGCCCCAGCATTTT.

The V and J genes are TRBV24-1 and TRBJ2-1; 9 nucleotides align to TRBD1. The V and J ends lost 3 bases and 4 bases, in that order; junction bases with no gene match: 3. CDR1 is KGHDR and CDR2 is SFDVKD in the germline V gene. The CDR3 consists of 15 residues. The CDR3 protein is CATSDTGTGYNEQFF. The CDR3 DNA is TGTGCCACCAGTGATACCGGGACAGGGTACAATGAGCAGTTCTTC.